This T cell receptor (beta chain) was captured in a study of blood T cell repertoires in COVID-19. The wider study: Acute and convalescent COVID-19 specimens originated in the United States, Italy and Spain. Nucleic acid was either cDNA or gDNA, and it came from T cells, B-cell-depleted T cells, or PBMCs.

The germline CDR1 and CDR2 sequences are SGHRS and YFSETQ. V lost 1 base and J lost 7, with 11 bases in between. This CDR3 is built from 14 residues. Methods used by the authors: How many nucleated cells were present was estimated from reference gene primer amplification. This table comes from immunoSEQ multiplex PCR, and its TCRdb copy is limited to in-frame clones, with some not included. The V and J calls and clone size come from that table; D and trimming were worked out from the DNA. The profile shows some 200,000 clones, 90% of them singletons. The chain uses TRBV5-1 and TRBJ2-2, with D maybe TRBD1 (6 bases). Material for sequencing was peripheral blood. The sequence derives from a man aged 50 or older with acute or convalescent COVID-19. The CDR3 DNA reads TGCGCCAGCAGCTTGAATCAGGGGCTCGGGGAGCTGTTTTTT. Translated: CASSLNQGLGELFF.